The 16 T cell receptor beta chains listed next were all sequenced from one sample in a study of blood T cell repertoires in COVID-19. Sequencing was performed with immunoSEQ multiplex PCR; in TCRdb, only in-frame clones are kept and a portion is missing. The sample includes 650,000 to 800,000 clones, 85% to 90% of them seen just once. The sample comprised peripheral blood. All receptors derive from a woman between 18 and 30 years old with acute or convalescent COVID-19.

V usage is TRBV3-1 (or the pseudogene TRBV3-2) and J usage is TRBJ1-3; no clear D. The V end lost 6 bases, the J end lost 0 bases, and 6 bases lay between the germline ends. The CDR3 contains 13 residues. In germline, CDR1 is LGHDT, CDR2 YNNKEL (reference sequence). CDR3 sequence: CASSPGSGNTIYF. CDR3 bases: TGTGCCAGCAGTCCCGGCTCTGGAAACACCATATATTTT.

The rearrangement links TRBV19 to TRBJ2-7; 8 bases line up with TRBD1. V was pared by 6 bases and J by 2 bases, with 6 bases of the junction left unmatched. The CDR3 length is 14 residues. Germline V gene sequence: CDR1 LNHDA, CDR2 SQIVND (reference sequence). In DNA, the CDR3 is TGTGCCAGTAGAGACGACAGGGGACCCTACGAGCAGTACTTC. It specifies CASRDDRGPYEQYF.

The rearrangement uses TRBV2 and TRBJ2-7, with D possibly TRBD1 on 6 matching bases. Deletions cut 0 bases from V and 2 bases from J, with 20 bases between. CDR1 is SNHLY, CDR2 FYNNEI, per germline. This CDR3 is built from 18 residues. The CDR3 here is CASSEALVMGASTYEQYF. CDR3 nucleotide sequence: TGTGCCAGCAGTGAAGCGTTGGTAATGGGGGCCAGCACCTACGAGCAGTACTTC.

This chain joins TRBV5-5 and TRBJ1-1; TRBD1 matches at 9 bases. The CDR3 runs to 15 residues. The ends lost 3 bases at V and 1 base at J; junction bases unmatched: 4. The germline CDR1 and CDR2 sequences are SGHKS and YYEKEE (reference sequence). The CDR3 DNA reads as TGTGCCAGCAGCTGGACAGGGGAAAGGAACACTGAAGCTTTCTTT. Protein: CASSWTGERNTEAFF.

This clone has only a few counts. Here the CDR3 DNA reads TGCGCCAGCAGCAGTGGGGACGGACAGTTCTTCAATGGCTACACCTTC. Its translation is CASSSGDGQFFNGYTF. The chain carries TRBV5-1 and TRBJ1-2, with TRBD1 as a possible D gene (6 bases). V shed 4 bases and J shed 6 bases, with 22 bases lying between them. Germline lookup yields CDR1 SGHRS and CDR2 YFSETQ. The CDR3 loop spans 16 amino acids.

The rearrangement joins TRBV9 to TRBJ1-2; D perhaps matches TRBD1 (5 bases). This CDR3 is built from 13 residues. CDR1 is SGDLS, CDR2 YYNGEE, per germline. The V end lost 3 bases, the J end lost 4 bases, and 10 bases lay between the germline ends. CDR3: CASSARGTYGYTF. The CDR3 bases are TGTGCCAGCAGCGCTCGCGGGACCTATGGCTACACCTTC.

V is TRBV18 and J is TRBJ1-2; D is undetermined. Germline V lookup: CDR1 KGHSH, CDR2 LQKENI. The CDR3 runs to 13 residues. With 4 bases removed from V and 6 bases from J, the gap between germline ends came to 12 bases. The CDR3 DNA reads TGTGCCAGCTCACGGCAGGAAATGGATGGCTACACCTTC. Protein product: CASSRQEMDGYTF.

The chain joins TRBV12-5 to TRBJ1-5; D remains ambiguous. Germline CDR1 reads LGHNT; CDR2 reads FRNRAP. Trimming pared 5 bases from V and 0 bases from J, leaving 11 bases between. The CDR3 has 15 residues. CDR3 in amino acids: CASGRGEYSNQPQHF. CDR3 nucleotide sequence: TGTGCTAGTGGTCGTGGGGAGTATAGCAATCAGCCCCAGCATTTT.

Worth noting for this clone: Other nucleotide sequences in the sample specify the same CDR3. In DNA form, the CDR3 reads TGTGCCAGCAGCGTTGGCGGGGGGCCTCAGCCCCAGCATTTT. This translates into CASSVGGGPQPQHF. The chain employs TRBV9 and TRBJ1-5; possible D gene TRBD1, 6 bases. The CDR3 extends over 14 amino acids. Trimming stripped 2 bases from V and 6 bases from J, with 12 bases between. Germline CDR1 SGDLS, CDR2 YYNGEE. Full variable domain (remainder filled in from reference TRBV9 and TRBJ1-5): DSGVTQTPKHLITATGQRVTLRCSPRSGDLSVYWYQQSLDQGLQFLIQYYNGEERAKGNILERFSAQQFPDLHSELNLSSLELGDSALYFCASSVGGGPQPQHFGDGTRLSIL.

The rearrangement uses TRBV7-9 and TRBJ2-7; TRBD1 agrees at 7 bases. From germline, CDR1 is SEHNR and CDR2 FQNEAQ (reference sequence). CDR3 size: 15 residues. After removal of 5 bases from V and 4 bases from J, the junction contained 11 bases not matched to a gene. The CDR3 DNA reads TGTGCCAGCAGCCCCCTGGGACAGACTCAATACGAGCAGTACTTC. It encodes CASSPLGQTQYEQYF.

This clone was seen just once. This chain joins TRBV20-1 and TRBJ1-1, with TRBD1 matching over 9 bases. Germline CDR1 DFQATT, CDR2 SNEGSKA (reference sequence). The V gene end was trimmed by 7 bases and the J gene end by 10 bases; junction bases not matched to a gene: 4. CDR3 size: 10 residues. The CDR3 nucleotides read TGCAGTGTCATACAGGGGGCAGCTTTCTTT. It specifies CSVIQGAAFF.

CDR3 in DNA: TGTGCCAGCAGTTACGGGGGGACAGGGATTAATTCACCCCTCCACTTT. Translated, it gives CASSYGGTGINSPLHF. The chain couples TRBV6-5 to TRBJ1-6; TRBD1 matches 9 bases. The V segment lost 2 bases and the J segment 6 bases; nucleotides outside the gene matches: 5. Germline lookup yields CDR1 MNHEY and CDR2 SVGAGI. The CDR3 sequence is 16 residues long.

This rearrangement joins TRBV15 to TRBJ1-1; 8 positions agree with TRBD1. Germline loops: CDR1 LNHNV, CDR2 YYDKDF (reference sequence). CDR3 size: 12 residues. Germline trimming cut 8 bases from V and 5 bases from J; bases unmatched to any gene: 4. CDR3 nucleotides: TGTGCCACCGAGACAGGGGTAACTGAAGCTTTCTTT. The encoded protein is CATETGVTEAFF.

CDR3 DNA sequence: TGTGCCAGCGCCGGACAGGGCCACAATGAGCAGTTCTTC. This gives the protein CASAGQGHNEQFF. V is TRBV25-1 and J is TRBJ2-1; 8 bases fit TRBD1. The V segment lost 8 bases and the J segment 5 bases; nucleotides outside the gene matches: 5. Germline V gene data show CDR1 as MGHDK and CDR2 as SYGVNS. The CDR3 is 13 amino acids.

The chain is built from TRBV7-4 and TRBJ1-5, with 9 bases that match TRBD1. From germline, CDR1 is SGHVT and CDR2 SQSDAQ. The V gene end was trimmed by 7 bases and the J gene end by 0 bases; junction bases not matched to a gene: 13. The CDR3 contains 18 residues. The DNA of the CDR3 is TGTGCCAGCATACTGCCGGGACAGGGATGTCTTAGCAATCAGCCCCAGCATTTT. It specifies CASILPGQGCLSNQPQHF.

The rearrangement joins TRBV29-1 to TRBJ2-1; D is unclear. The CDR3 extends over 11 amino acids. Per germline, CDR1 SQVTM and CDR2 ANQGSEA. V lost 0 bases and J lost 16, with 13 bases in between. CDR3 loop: CSVEETWRFFF. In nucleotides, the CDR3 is TGCAGCGTTGAAGAAACCTGGCGGTTTTTCTTC.